Each of the 26 T cell receptor beta chains below was sequenced from the same sample in a study of PD-1 blockade in classical Hodgkin lymphoma. Using immunoSEQ multiplex PCR, the repertoire was profiled, and TCRdb retains in-frame clones only, with some absent. The sample yields around 37,000 clones, 92% seen once. Time point: cycle 4 day 1 (C4D1), after five to seven weeks of nivolumab. No patient escaped relapse after autologous stem cell transplantation, and brentuximab vedotin exposure varied. Out of thawed PBMCs, magnetic negative selection purified CD4+ T cells. Sequencing used CD4+ T cells from blood, obtained before the fourth cycle of nivolumab. The origin of the receptors is a human donor with classical Hodgkin lymphoma.

This clone came up once. The chain carries TRBV5-8 and TRBJ1-1; D call uncertain. V dropped 5 bases and J dropped 3 bases, with 14 bases sitting between them. Germline V gene lookup returns CDR1 SGHTS and CDR2 YDEGEE. The CDR3 spans 14 residues. In DNA form, the CDR3 reads TGTGCCAGCAGAACCGATAGGGCGGACACTGAAGCTTTCTTT. Translating gives CASRTDRADTEAFF. Combining the CDR3 with reference TRBV5-8 and TRBJ1-1 gives the whole variable domain EAGVTQSPTHLIKTRGQQATLRCSPISGHTSVYWYQQALGLGLQFLLWYDEGEERNRGNFPPRFSGRQFPNYSSELNVNALELEDSALYLCASRTDRADTEAFFGQGTRLTVV.

The rearrangement links TRBV9 to TRBJ1-2; possible D gene TRBD1, 6 bases. Germline CDR1 and CDR2: SGDLS and YYNGEE. Trimming cost V 0 bases and J 3 bases, with 9 bases left between them. The CDR3 extends over 14 amino acids. The CDR3 DNA is TGTGCCAGCAGCGTAGAGGGGGTTTACTATGGCTACACCTTC. It codes for CASSVEGVYYGYTF.

This clone was seen once. The chain links TRBV28 to TRBJ1-3; D may be TRBD1 (6 bases). This CDR3 has 14 amino acids. V lost 7 bases and J lost 6, with 16 bases in between. Germline V gives CDR1 MDHEN, CDR2 SYDVKM. The CDR3: CASIAGGRENTIYF. The CDR3 DNA reads TGTGCCAGCATAGCGGGGGGCAGAGAAAACACCATATATTTT. The full variable domain, rest sourced from reference TRBV28 and TRBJ1-3, is DVKVTQSSRYLVKRTGEKVFLECVQDMDHENMFWYRQDPGLGLRLIYFSYDVKMKEKGDIPEGYSVSREKKERFSLILESASTNQTSMYLCASIAGGRENTIYFGEGSWLTVV.

J is TRBJ2-3 and V is TRBV27; possibly TRBD2 for D (6 bases). CDR1 and CDR2 from the germline V gene are MNHEY and SMNVEV (reference sequence). Deletions cut 5 bases from V and 5 bases from J, with 23 bases between. This CDR3 has 17 residues. CDR3 residues: CASSPPGSGYRGDTQYF. CDR3 coding DNA: TGTGCCAGCAGTCCCCCGGGGAGCGGGTATAGGGGAGATACGCAGTATTTT.

The table lists this clone with a count of one. This chain uses TRBV25-1 with TRBJ2-3; TRBD2 matches at 7 bases. V lost 4 bases to trimming and J lost 2 bases; unmatched junction nucleotides: 6. The CDR3 covers 15 residues. The V gene's germline CDR1 is MGHDK and CDR2 SYGVNS. The CDR3 protein is CASSGGGGFTDTQYF. The CDR3 DNA sequence: TGTGCCAGCAGTGGTGGGGGGGGGTTCACAGATACGCAGTATTTT. Combining the CDR3 with reference TRBV25-1 and TRBJ2-3 gives the whole variable domain EADIYQTPRYLVIGTGKKITLECSQTMGHDKMYWYQQDPGMELHLIHYSYGVNSTEKGDLSSESTVSRIRTEHFPLTLESARPSHTSQYLCASSGGGGFTDTQYFGPGTRLTVL.

The CDR3 spells CASSLTRYEQYF. CDR3 DNA: TGTGCCAGCAGTCTCACTAGATATGAGCAGTACTTC. The rearrangement joins TRBV28 to TRBJ2-7; D is possibly TRBD2 (5 bases). Between the trimmed V and J ends, which lost 5 bases and 7 bases, there was a span of 12 bases. This CDR3 is built from 12 residues. Germline loops: CDR1 MDHEN, CDR2 SYDVKM. The full variable domain, its missing parts supplied by reference TRBV28 and TRBJ2-7, is DVKVTQSSRYLVKRTGEKVFLECVQDMDHENMFWYRQDPGLGLRLIYFSYDVKMKEKGDIPEGYSVSREKKERFSLILESASTNQTSMYLCASSLTRYEQYFGPGTRLTVT.

This sequence joins TRBV28 and TRBJ1-4; no clear D gene. Germline V CDR1 and CDR2: MDHEN, SYDVKM. This CDR3 comprises 14 residues. V was cut by 5 bases and J by 0 bases, with 7 bases left in between. In DNA form, the CDR3 reads TGTGCCAGCAGTGGGTCTACAACTAATGAAAAACTGTTTTTT. It codes for CASSGSTTNEKLFF.

The chain uses TRBV7-2 and TRBJ2-3; D might be TRBD1 (5 bases). Germline V lookup: CDR1 SGHTA, CDR2 FQGNSA. The CDR3 has 16 residues. Trimming pared 1 base from V and 6 bases from J, leaving 17 bases between. The chain's CDR3 is CASSLGGPSGADTQYF. The CDR3 DNA reads as TGTGCCAGCAGCTTAGGGGGCCCCTCCGGAGCGGATACGCAGTATTTT.

The CDR3 region has the DNA TGTGCCAGCACCCCGCCCGGGACTCGTTCTTACGAGCAGTACTTC. It specifies CASTPPGTRSYEQYF. This chain links TRBV28 with TRBJ2-7; D perhaps matches TRBD2 (6 bases). The V end lost 7 bases, the J end lost 4 bases, and 20 bases lay between the germline ends. Germline lookup yields CDR1 MDHEN and CDR2 SYDVKM. The CDR3 is 15 amino acids.

The chain is built from TRBV28 and TRBJ1-5, with 8 bases lining up with TRBD1. The CDR3 covers 16 residues. CDR1 is MDHEN and CDR2 is SYDVKM in the germline V gene. The V gene end was trimmed by 5 bases and the J gene end by 5 bases; junction bases not matched to a gene: 11. The CDR3 DNA follows: TGTGCCAGCAGTCCAATCCCCAGGGGGCGAGATCAGCCCCAGCATTTT. It yields the protein CASSPIPRGRDQPQHF. The full variable domain, in which reference TRBV28 and TRBJ1-5 provide the parts outside the CDR3, is DVKVTQSSRYLVKRTGEKVFLECVQDMDHENMFWYRQDPGLGLRLIYFSYDVKMKEKGDIPEGYSVSREKKERFSLILESASTNQTSMYLCASSPIPRGRDQPQHFGDGTRLSIL.

The V call is TRBV9, the J call TRBJ1-1, with TRBD1 matching 10 bases. CDR1 and CDR2 from the germline V gene are SGDLS and YYNGEE. The CDR3 runs 12 residues. Unmatched junction bases numbered 3, after V lost 5 bases and J lost 8 bases. The CDR3 spells CASRGDRGEAFF. The CDR3 DNA reads as TGTGCCAGCAGAGGGGACAGGGGAGAAGCTTTCTTT.

This chain uses TRBV28 with TRBJ2-7; maybe TRBD2 (7 bases). V was clipped by 5 bases and J by 4 bases, with 15 bases between them. Looked up from germline, CDR1 is MDHEN and CDR2 is SYDVKM. This CDR3 has 14 residues. The CDR3 DNA reads TGTGCCAGCAGTCCGCGAGGGGGGGGTTACGAGCAGTACTTC. It is translated as CASSPRGGGYEQYF.

The chain recombines TRBV7-9 with TRBJ2-5; D is unclear. Trimming removed 1 base at V and 2 bases at J, with 11 bases between. This CDR3 has 15 residues. Per the germline V gene, CDR1 is SEHNR and CDR2 is FQNEAQ (reference sequence). CDR3 in amino acids: CASSLVQLTQETQYF. For the CDR3, the DNA is TGTGCCAGCAGCTTAGTACAGCTGACTCAAGAGACCCAGTACTTC.

The rearrangement joins TRBV5-1 to TRBJ2-3, with TRBD2 matching 8 bases. V lost 5 bases and J lost 2; bases outside the gene matches: 10. The CDR3 has 16 amino acids. Looked up from germline, CDR1 is SGHRS and CDR2 is YFSETQ. DNA of the CDR3: TGCGCCAGCAGTCGGTCAAGTAGCGGGATCACAGATACGCAGTATTTT. Translating gives CASSRSSSGITDTQYF.

The V gene is TRBV4-1, the J gene TRBJ2-1, with 9 positions matching TRBD1. This CDR3 is 16 amino acids long. Germline V lookup: CDR1 MGHRA, CDR2 YSYEKL. V gave up 0 bases and J gave up 7 bases; unmatched junction bases: 7. CDR3 DNA sequence: TGCGCCAGCAGCCAAGACCCGGGACAGGGTTGGAATGAGCAGTTCTTC. It is translated as CASSQDPGQGWNEQFF.

V is TRBV29-1 and J is TRBJ1-4; D not resolved. CDR3 length: 12 residues. Germline values: CDR1 SQVTM, CDR2 ANQGSEA. V was clipped by 8 bases and J by 4 bases, with 11 bases between them. CDR3 amino acids: CSIRALNEKLFF. DNA of the CDR3: TGCAGCATCCGGGCCCTTAATGAAAAACTGTTTTTT.

V is TRBV6-6 and J is TRBJ2-3, with D uncertain. The CDR3 totals 15 residues. Germline-derived CDR1 and CDR2 are MNHNY and SVGAGI (reference sequence). With 2 bases removed from V and 3 bases from J, the gap between germline ends came to 12 bases. Written as DNA, the CDR3 is TGTGCCAGCAGTTACGGCCCTCCTGGGACAGATACGCAGTATTTT. Its protein is CASSYGPPGTDTQYF.

The chain has TRBV11-2 and TRBJ1-3; possibly TRBD1 for D (5 bases). Trimming took off 5 bases at V and 0 bases at J, with 17 bases between the two ends. Germline V lookup: CDR1 SGHAT, CDR2 FQNNGV. The CDR3 runs 17 residues. CDR3: CASSQGRDWSSGNTIYF. The CDR3 DNA follows: TGTGCCAGCAGCCAGGGTCGCGATTGGAGCTCTGGAAACACCATATATTTT. The whole variable domain, remainder taken from reference TRBV11-2 and TRBJ1-3, is EAGVAQSPRYKIIEKRQSVAFWCNPISGHATLYWYQQILGQGPKLLIQFQNNGVVDDSQLPKDRFSAERLKGVDSTLKIQPAKLEDSAVYLCASSQGRDWSSGNTIYFGEGSWLTVV.

Here the CDR3 reads CASRTPPGHQNYGYTF. CDR3 nucleotide sequence: TGTGCCAGCAGAACCCCCCCGGGACACCAGAACTATGGCTACACCTTC. The chain employs TRBV27 and TRBJ1-2; D perhaps matches TRBD1 (6 bases). Trimming removed 6 bases at V and 2 bases at J, with 19 bases between. Germline CDR1 and CDR2: MNHEY and SMNVEV (reference sequence). The CDR3 is 16 residues long.

The chain uses TRBV27 and TRBJ1-1, with 7 bases fitting TRBD1. Germline values: CDR1 MNHEY, CDR2 SMNVEV (reference sequence). Losses at the gene ends were 3 bases for V and 3 bases for J; bases not matched to a gene: 4. The CDR3 consists of 14 residues. The CDR3 DNA sequence: TGTGCCAGCAGTTTTACAGGGGCGGACACTGAAGCTTTCTTT. Residues: CASSFTGADTEAFF.

This clone was seen only once. The chain links TRBV7-6 to TRBJ2-2; maybe TRBD2 (5 bases). V was pared by 5 bases and J by 3 bases, with 10 bases between. Per germline, CDR1 SGHVS and CDR2 FNYEAQ. The CDR3 spans 14 residues. CDR3 loop: CASSPTRDTGELFF. CDR3 DNA: TGTGCCAGCAGCCCTACTAGAGACACCGGGGAGCTGTTTTTT.

The chain couples TRBV6-5 to TRBJ1-2; D unresolved. The length of the CDR3 is 16 residues. V gave up 1 base and J gave up 2 bases, with 14 bases separating them. CDR1 and CDR2 from the germline V gene are MNHEY and SVGAGI. Here the CDR3 reads CASSYYPPSGNYGYTF. The CDR3 DNA follows: TGTGCCAGCAGTTACTACCCCCCTAGTGGGAACTATGGCTACACCTTC.

This chain links TRBV28 with TRBJ2-5; D tentatively reads TRBD1 or TRBD2 (5 bases each). Germline values: CDR1 MDHEN, CDR2 SYDVKM. This CDR3 spans 12 amino acids. V lost 4 bases and J lost 5, with 8 bases in between. The CDR3 is CASSSGTETQYF. CDR3 in DNA: TGTGCCAGCAGTTCAGGGACGGAGACCCAGTACTTC.

In its sample, this clone was seen once. The chain is built from TRBV6-6 and TRBJ2-5; a possible D gene is TRBD2 (6 bases). V lost 4 bases, J lost 0 bases, and 12 bases lay in between. Looked up from germline, CDR1 is MNHNY and CDR2 is SVGAGI (reference sequence). The CDR3 has 15 residues. The CDR3 region has the DNA TGTGCCAGCAGTTGGGGCGGAGGGAACCAAGAGACCCAGTACTTC. Protein product: CASSWGGGNQETQYF.

The chain uses TRBV25-1 and TRBJ1-1; 8 bases are a match to TRBD1. CDR1 and CDR2 from the germline V gene are MGHDK and SYGVNS. The V and J ends lost 6 bases and 3 bases, in that order; junction bases with no gene match: 6. This CDR3 has 14 residues. This CDR3 is CASRETGGDTEAFF. The DNA of the CDR3 is TGTGCCAGCAGGGAAACAGGGGGTGACACTGAAGCTTTCTTT.

The chain has TRBV28 and TRBJ2-7; weak D call: TRBD2 (6 bases). The CDR3 totals 13 residues. The germline V and J ends were trimmed by 6 bases and 7 bases, with 16 bases remaining between them. Germline CDR1 and CDR2: MDHEN and SYDVKM. CDR3 region: CASRGGTGREQYF. The CDR3, as DNA: TGTGCCAGCAGGGGCGGGACGGGTCGGGAGCAGTACTTC.